These 22 T cell receptor beta chains came from one sample sequenced in a study of shared clonotypes between healthy human individuals. Some clones are missing from TCRdb's copy, which holds only in-frame ones; the method was immunoSEQ multiplex PCR. Among 1,400,000 or so clones listed, about 98.5% were seen once. The sequencing sample was made of naive CD4+ T cells sorted from blood. Subset noted: CD45RA+ positively selected. Receptors were obtained from a young man in good health.

The V and J genes are TRBV2 and TRBJ2-5, with unresolved D. Trimming cost V 0 bases and J 5 bases, with 7 bases left between them. The CDR3 runs 13 residues. CDR1 is SNHLY and CDR2 is FYNNEI in the germline V gene. CDR3 residues: CASSEAVSETQYF. For the CDR3, the DNA is TGTGCCAGCAGTGAAGCGGTCTCGGAGACCCAGTACTTC.

The count of this clone is one. V and J are TRBV19 and TRBJ1-1; 7 bases are shared with TRBD1. The trim removed 4 bases at V and 1 base at J, leaving 6 bases unmatched. CDR1 and CDR2 (germline): LNHDA, SQIVND (reference sequence). CDR3 length equals 15 residues. The CDR3 DNA is TGTGCCAGTAGTACACCGGGACAGCCGAACACTGAAGCTTTCTTT. It yields the protein CASSTPGQPNTEAFF.

The V and J genes are TRBV2 and TRBJ2-5; D gene ambiguous. The CDR3 contains 13 residues. Germline values: CDR1 SNHLY, CDR2 FYNNEI. V lost 3 bases, J lost 1 base, and 6 bases lay in between. The CDR3 bases are TGTGCCAGCAGTGACTTAGTCCAAGAGACCCAGTACTTC. This encodes CASSDLVQETQYF.

This rearrangement joins TRBV6-5 to TRBJ2-7; 8 bases are a match to TRBD2. Unmatched junction bases numbered 6, after V lost 5 bases and J lost 3 bases. Germline CDR1 and CDR2: MNHEY and SVGAGI. The CDR3 is 14 amino acids. The CDR3 here is CASSGLALGYEQYF. CDR3 bases: TGTGCCAGCAGTGGACTAGCCTTGGGCTACGAGCAGTACTTC.

The chain combines TRBV9 with TRBJ2-2; a possible D gene is TRBD1 (5 bases). Per the germline V gene, CDR1 is SGDLS and CDR2 is YYNGEE. The CDR3 extends over 14 amino acids. The V gene lost 0 bases and the J gene lost 8 bases, with 11 bases spanning the gap. The CDR3 spells CASSVASGIGELFF. The DNA for the CDR3 is TGTGCCAGCAGCGTAGCGTCAGGGATTGGGGAGCTGTTTTTT.

The chain recombines TRBV21-1 with TRBJ2-2. TRBV21-1 is flagged as a pseudogene. The CDR3 totals 20 residues. CDR3 sequence: CASSKIEDSLTGPNTGELFF. DNA of the CDR3: TGTGCCAGCAGCAAAATTGAAGACTCCTTAACCGGGCCGAACACCGGGGAGCTGTTTTTT.

This clone was picked up one time. The chain combines TRBV21-1 with TRBJ2-3. TRBV21-1 is marked as a pseudogene. This CDR3 spans 12 amino acids. CDR3 amino acids: CASTPSQDTQYF. CDR3 nucleotide sequence: TGTGCCAGCACCCCGTCGCAAGATACGCAGTATTTT.

V is TRBV28 and J is TRBJ2-7; 8 bases map to TRBD2. The CDR3 is made up of 17 amino acids. Germline assignment: CDR1 MDHEN and CDR2 SYDVKM. J lost 5 bases, V lost 6 bases, and 18 bases had no gene match. CDR3 in DNA: TGTGCCAGCAGACAGACAGGACCCGGGACTAGAAAAGACGAGCAGTACTTC. It yields the protein CASRQTGPGTRKDEQYF.

The V gene is TRBV2, the J gene TRBJ2-7, with 10 bases fitting TRBD2. This CDR3 has 14 residues. The trim removed 8 bases at V and 4 bases at J, leaving 8 bases unmatched. Germline CDR1 SNHLY, CDR2 FYNNEI. The CDR3 is CASGASSGSYEQYF. The CDR3 DNA sequence: TGTGCCAGCGGGGCATCTAGCGGGAGTTACGAGCAGTACTTC. Full variable domain (outside the CDR3, taken from reference TRBV2 and TRBJ2-7): EPEVTQTPSHQVTQMGQEVILRCVPISNHLYFYWYRQILGQKVEFLVSFYNNEISEKSEIFDDQFSVERPDGSNFTLKIRSTKLEDSAMYFCASGASSGSYEQYFGPGTRLTVT.

This chain joins TRBV19 and TRBJ1-1; D gene uncertain. Germline assignment: CDR1 LNHDA and CDR2 SQIVND (reference sequence). V gave up 6 bases and J gave up 0 bases, with 11 bases separating them. The CDR3 runs to 14 residues. The CDR3, as DNA: TGTGCCAGTAGGTTATGGGAGATGAACACTGAAGCTTTCTTT. Amino acid sequence: CASRLWEMNTEAFF.

The rearrangement links TRBV7-9 to TRBJ2-5, with TRBD2 identical over 11 bases. Looked up from germline, CDR1 is SEHNR and CDR2 is FQNEAQ (reference sequence). Trimming cost V 5 bases and J 5 bases; bases outside gene matches: 4. The CDR3 is made up of 14 amino acids. The CDR3 bases are TGTGCCAGCAGCCTACTAGCGGGAGATGAGACCCAGTACTTC. Residues: CASSLLAGDETQYF.

The genes are TRBV25-1 and TRBJ2-7; D is undetermined. V lost 8 bases to trimming and J lost 3 bases, with 11 bases between them. CDR1 and CDR2 from the germline V gene are MGHDK and SYGVNS. The CDR3 is 12 residues long. Here the CDR3 reads CASGTLRYEQYF. The CDR3 DNA sequence: TGTGCCAGCGGTACACTTCGCTACGAGCAGTACTTC.

The chain joins TRBV29-1 to TRBJ1-1, with D unresolved. Germline assignment: CDR1 SQVTM and CDR2 ANQGSEA. V lost 2 bases to trimming and J lost 4 bases, with 11 bases between them. CDR3 length equals 13 residues. Here the CDR3 reads CSVEIGPGTEAFF. CDR3 sequence (DNA): TGCAGCGTTGAAATAGGGCCGGGCACTGAAGCTTTCTTT.

The chain joins TRBV7-2 to TRBJ2-5; TRBD1 aligns across 8 bases. Unmatched junction bases numbered 7, after V lost 5 bases and J lost 2 bases. Per the germline V gene, CDR1 is SGHTA and CDR2 is FQGNSA. The CDR3 is made up of 15 amino acids. DNA for the CDR3: TGTGCCAGCAGCGAGGGACAGGCGATTCAAGAGACCCAGTACTTC. It translates to CASSEGQAIQETQYF. The full variable domain, with the rest looked up from reference TRBV7-2 and TRBJ2-5, is GAGVSQSPSNKVTEKGKDVELRCDPISGHTALYWYRQSLGQGLEFLIYFQGNSAPDKSGLPSDRFSAERTGGSVSTLTIQRTQQEDSAVYLCASSEGQAIQETQYFGPGTRLLVL.

The CDR3 reads CASSLGRAATNEKLFF. The CDR3 coding sequence is TGTGCCAGCAGCTTAGGACGGGCTGCAACTAATGAAAAACTGTTTTTT. The genes are TRBV7-2 and TRBJ1-4; unclear D gene. The CDR3 is 16 residues long. CDR1 and CDR2 (germline): SGHTA, FQGNSA. Trimming removed 1 base from V and 0 bases from J, with 9 bases in between.

Comments on this clone: One junction end disagrees with the germline gene, perhaps due to a read error. This chain links TRBV7-7 with TRBJ1-4; possibly TRBD1 for D (6 bases). Germline CDR1 reads SSHAT; CDR2 reads FNYEAQ (reference sequence). The CDR3 covers 15 residues. The CDR3 sequence is CASSHREGPNEKLFF. CDR3 nucleotides: TGTGCTAGCAGCCACAGGGAAGGGCCTAATGAAAAACTGTTTTTT.

A remark on this clone: At one end, the junction sequence differs from germline, possibly due to a read error. The V and J genes are TRBV4-1 and TRBJ2-7, with 13 bases that match TRBD2. CDR3 size: 13 residues. CDR1 is MGHRA, CDR2 YSYEKL, per germline. CDR3 nucleotides: TGCGCCAGCAGCTGGGATACTAGCGGGAGGGCCGACTTC. Protein sequence: CASSWDTSGRADF.

The V gene is TRBV15, the J gene TRBJ2-7; tentative D call: TRBD1 (5 bases). The germline CDR1 and CDR2 sequences are LNHNV and YYDKDF (reference sequence). Trimming removed 0 bases from V and 0 bases from J, with 9 bases in between. The CDR3 covers 15 residues. CDR3 bases: TGTGCCACCAGCAGAGAGGGGCAGGCCTCCTACGAGCAGTACTTC. Translating it yields CATSREGQASYEQYF.

The V and J genes are TRBV9 and TRBJ2-7, with D possibly TRBD2 on 6 matching bases. The CDR3 loop spans 13 amino acids. Germline V gene sequence: CDR1 SGDLS, CDR2 YYNGEE. V was pared by 7 bases and J by 6 bases, with 17 bases between. CDR3 sequence: CASGLGGVGEQYF. CDR3 in DNA: TGTGCCAGCGGGCTGGGGGGAGTGGGCGAGCAGTACTTC. The variable domain in full, with the rest retrieved from reference TRBV9 and TRBJ2-7, is DSGVTQTPKHLITATGQRVTLRCSPRSGDLSVYWYQQSLDQGLQFLIQYYNGEERAKGNILERFSAQQFPDLHSELNLSSLELGDSALYFCASGLGGVGEQYFGPGTRLTVT.

The CDR3: CASSSITPSGDTQYF. For the CDR3, the DNA is TGTGCCAGCAGTTCCATAACGCCCTCCGGAGATACGCAGTATTTT. The chain couples TRBV6-6 to TRBJ2-3; D call uncertain. From germline, CDR1 is MNHNY and CDR2 SVGAGI (reference sequence). V lost 4 bases and J lost 5, with 16 bases in between. This CDR3 comprises 15 residues.

J is TRBJ2-7 and V is TRBV5-5; 10 bases are shared with TRBD1. Germline CDR1 and CDR2: SGHKS and YYEKEE (reference sequence). CDR3 length: 17 amino acids. Losses at the gene ends were 5 bases for V and 6 bases for J; bases not matched to a gene: 17. The CDR3 nucleotides are TGTGCCAGCAGAACCCGAAAACCCGGGACAGGGGAGTCCGAGCAGTACTTC. This sequence encodes CASRTRKPGTGESEQYF.

This sequence joins TRBV9 and TRBJ1-3; tentative D call: TRBD1 (5 bases). Germline CDR1 reads SGDLS; CDR2 reads YYNGEE. There are 13 residues in the CDR3. V was trimmed by 5 bases and J by 11 bases, leaving 17 bases between them. CDR3 in DNA: TGTGCCAGCAGTCCGGGACCCCAAAAGGCCATATATTTT. It translates to CASSPGPQKAIYF.